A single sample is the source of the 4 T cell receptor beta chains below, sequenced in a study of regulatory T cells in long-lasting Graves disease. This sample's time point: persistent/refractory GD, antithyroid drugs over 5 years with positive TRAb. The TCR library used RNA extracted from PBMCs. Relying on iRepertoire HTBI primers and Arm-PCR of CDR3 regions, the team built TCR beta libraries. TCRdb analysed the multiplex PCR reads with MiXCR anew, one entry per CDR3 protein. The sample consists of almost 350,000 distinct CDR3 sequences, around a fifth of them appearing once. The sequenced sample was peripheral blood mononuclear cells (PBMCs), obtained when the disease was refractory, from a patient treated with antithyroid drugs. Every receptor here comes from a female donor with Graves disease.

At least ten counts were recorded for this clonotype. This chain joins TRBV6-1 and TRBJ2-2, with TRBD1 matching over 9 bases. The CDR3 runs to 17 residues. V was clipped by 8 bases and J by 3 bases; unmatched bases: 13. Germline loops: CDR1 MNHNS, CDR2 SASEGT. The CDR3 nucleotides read TGTGCCAGCTCCAGTTGGCTCGGACAGGGGTACACCGGGGAGCTGTTTTTT. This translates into CASSSWLGQGYTGELFF.

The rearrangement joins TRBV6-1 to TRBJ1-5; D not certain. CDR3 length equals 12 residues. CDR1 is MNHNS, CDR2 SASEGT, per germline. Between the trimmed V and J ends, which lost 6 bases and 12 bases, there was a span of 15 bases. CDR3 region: CASRDGKRNQHF. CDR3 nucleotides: TGTGCCAGCAGGGACGGTAAGCGAAACCAGCATTTT.

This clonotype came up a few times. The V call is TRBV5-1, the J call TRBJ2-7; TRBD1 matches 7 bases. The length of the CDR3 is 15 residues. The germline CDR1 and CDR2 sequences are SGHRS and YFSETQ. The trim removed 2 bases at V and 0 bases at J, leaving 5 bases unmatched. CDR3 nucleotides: TGCGCCAGCAGCTTTGATGGGACAGCCTCCTACGAGCAGTACTTC. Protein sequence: CASSFDGTASYEQYF.

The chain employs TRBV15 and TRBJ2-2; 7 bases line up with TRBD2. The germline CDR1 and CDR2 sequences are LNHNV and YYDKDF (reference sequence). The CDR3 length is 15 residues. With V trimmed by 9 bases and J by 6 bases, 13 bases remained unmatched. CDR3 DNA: TGTGCCACTTCCCCATTTCTAGCGGCCCCCGGGGAGCTGTTTTTT. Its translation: CATSPFLAAPGELFF.